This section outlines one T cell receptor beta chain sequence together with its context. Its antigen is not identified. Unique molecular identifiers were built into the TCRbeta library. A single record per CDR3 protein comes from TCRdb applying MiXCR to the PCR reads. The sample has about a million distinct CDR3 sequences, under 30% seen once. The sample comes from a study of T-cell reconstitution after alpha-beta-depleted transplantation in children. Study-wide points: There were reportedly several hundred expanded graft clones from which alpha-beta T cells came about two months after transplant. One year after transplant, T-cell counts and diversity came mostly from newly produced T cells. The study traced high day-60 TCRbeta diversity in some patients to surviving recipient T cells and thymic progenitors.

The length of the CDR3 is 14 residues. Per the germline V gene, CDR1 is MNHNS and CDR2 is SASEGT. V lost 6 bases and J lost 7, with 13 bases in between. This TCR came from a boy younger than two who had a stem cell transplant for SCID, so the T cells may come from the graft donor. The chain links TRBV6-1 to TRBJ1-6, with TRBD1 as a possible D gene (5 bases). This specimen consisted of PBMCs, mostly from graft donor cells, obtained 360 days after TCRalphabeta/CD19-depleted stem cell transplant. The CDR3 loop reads CASSAQGPNSPLHF. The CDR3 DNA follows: TGTGCCAGCAGCGCCCAGGGCCCGAATTCACCCCTCCACTTT.